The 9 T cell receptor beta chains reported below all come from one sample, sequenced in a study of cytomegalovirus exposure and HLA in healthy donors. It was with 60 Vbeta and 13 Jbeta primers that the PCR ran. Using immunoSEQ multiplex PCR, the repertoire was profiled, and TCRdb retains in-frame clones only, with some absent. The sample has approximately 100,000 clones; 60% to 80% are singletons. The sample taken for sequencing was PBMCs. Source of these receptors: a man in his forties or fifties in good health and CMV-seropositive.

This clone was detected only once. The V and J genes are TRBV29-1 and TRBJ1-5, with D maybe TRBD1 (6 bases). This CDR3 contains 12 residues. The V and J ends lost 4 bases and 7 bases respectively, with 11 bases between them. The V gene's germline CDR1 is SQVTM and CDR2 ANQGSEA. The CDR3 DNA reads TGCAGCGTTGGTCAGGGGCGACAGCCCCAGCATTTT. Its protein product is CSVGQGRQPQHF.

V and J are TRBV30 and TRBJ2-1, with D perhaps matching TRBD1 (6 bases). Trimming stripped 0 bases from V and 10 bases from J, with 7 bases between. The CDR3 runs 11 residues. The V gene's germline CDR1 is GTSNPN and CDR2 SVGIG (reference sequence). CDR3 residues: CAWSVQGEQFF. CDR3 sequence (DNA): TGTGCCTGGAGTGTACAGGGCGAGCAGTTCTTC.

The DNA of the CDR3 is TGTGCCAGCAGCCTTCTCCTGGGGGCGGGAGTCTACAATGAGCAGTTCTTC. It codes for CASSLLLGAGVYNEQFF. The rearrangement links TRBV14 to TRBJ2-1; perhaps TRBD2 as D (7 bases). V was pared by 4 bases and J by 3 bases, with 19 bases between. The CDR3 is made up of 17 amino acids. Germline-derived CDR1 and CDR2 are SGHDN and FVKESK.

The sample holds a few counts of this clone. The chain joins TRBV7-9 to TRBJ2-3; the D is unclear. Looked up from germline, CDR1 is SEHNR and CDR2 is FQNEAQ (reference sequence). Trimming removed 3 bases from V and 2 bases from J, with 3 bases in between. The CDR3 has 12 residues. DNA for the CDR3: TGTGCCAGCAGCTTCGTCACAGATACGCAGTATTTT. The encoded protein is CASSFVTDTQYF.

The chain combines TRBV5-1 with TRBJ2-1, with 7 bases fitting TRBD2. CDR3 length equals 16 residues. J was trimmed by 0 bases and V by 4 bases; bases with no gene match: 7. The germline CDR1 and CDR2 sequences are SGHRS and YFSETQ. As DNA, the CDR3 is TGCGCCAGCAGCCTCTTAGCGGGCAGCTCCTACAATGAGCAGTTCTTC. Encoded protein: CASSLLAGSSYNEQFF.

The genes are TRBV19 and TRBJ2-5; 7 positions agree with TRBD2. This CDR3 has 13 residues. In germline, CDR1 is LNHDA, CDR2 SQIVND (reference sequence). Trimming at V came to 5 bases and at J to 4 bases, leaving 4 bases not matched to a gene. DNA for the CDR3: TGTGCCAGTAGTCCGGGAGGTAGAGAGACCCAGTACTTC. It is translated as CASSPGGRETQYF.

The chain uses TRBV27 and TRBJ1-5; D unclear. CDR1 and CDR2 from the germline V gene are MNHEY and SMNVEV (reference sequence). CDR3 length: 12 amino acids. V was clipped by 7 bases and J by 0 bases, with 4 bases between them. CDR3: CASTHSNQPQHF. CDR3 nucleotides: TGTGCCAGCACCCATAGCAATCAGCCCCAGCATTTT.

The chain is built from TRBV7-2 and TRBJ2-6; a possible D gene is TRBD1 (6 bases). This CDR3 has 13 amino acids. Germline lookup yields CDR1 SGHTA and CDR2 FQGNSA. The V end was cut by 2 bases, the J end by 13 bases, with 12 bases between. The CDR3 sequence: CASSLYRVSVLTF. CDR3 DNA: TGTGCCAGCAGCTTATACAGGGTCTCAGTCCTGACTTTC.

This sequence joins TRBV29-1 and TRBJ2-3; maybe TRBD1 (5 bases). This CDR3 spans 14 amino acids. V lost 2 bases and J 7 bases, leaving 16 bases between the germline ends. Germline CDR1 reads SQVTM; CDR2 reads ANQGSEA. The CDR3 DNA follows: TGCAGCGTTGAATTAGGGGTTGATGTGAATACGCAGTATTTT. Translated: CSVELGVDVNTQYF.